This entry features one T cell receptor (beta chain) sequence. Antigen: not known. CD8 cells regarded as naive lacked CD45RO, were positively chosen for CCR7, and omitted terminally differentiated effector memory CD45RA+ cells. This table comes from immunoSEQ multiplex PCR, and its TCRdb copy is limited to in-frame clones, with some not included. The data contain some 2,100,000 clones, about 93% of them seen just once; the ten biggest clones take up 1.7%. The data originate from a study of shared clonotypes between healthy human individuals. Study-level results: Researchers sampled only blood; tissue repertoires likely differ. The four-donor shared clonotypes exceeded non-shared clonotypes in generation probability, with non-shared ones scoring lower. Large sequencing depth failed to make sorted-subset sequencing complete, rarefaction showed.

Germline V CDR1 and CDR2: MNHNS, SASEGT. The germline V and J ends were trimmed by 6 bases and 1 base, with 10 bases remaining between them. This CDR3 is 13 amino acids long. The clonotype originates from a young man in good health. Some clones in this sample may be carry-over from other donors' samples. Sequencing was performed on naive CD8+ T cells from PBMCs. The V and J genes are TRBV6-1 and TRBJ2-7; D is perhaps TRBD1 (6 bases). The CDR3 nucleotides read TGTGCCAGCAGGCAGGGGACGTCCTACGAGCAGTACTTC. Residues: CASRQGTSYEQYF.